This entry is about one TCR beta chain. Its antigen is unknown. Each TCR beta library was made by quantitative 5'-RACE that incorporated molecular barcodes. TCRdb re-derived calls from the 5' RACE reads in MiXCR, one entry per CDR3 protein. Of 150,000 to 200,000 distinct CDR3 sequences in the sample, around 20% were seen once. Trimming removed 3 bases from V and 6 bases from J, with 14 bases in between. Germline-derived CDR1 and CDR2 are SQVTM and ANQGSEA. The CDR3 runs to 13 residues. The data belong to a study of CD8 T cells in ankylosing spondylitis. Study-wide findings and caveats: In synovial fluid and blood from reactive arthritis, some motif variants were previously reported. The study identified a TCR beta motif of roughly eight highly homologous variants that appeared characteristic of ankylosing spondylitis blood.

V usage is TRBV29-1 and J usage is TRBJ1-2; a possible D gene is TRBD1 (6 bases). Sequenced material: blood, either unsorted or a sorted T cell fraction (not recorded which). The clonotype was recovered from a male donor with ankylosing spondylitis or in good health (not recorded which). CDR3 nucleotides: TGCAGCGTTGAGATCGGCCAGGGGAATGGCTACACCTTC. Translation: CSVEIGQGNGYTF.